This passage covers 17 T cell receptor beta chains from one sample sequenced in a study of T-cell memory formation after mild COVID-19. TCRdb recomputed calls from the 5' RACE reads with MiXCR, one row per CDR3 protein. In the table there are more than 350,000 distinct CDR3 sequences, 15% to 20% of which are singletons. The sample was PBMCs or a T cell subset sorted from them (not recorded which). Receptor source: a man aged 18 to 35 who had mild COVID-19 (a few samples of this study predate the infection). Cell type and time point are not known.

This clonotype was counted between two and nine times. V and J are TRBV7-9 and TRBJ2-1, with 9 bases identical to TRBD2. This CDR3 has 15 residues. V lost 5 bases, J lost 5 bases, and 7 bases stayed unmatched. Germline V gives CDR1 SEHNR, CDR2 FQNEAQ (reference sequence). The CDR3 region has the DNA TGTGCCAGCAGCCTTTGGGCTAGCGGGGACAATGAGCAGTTCTTC. This gives the protein CASSLWASGDNEQFF.

The genes are TRBV10-3 and TRBJ2-7; TRBD2 might be the D (5 bases). Trimming stripped 8 bases from V and 0 bases from J, with 5 bases between. The CDR3 extends over 11 amino acids. Per germline, CDR1 ENHRY and CDR2 SYGVKD. Written as DNA, the CDR3 is TGTGCCATCGGGAGCTCCTACGAGCAGTACTTC. Protein: CAIGSSYEQYF.

CDR3 DNA sequence: TGTGCCAGCTCACCATCCCCGGGGAATTCACCCCTCCACTTT. This sequence encodes CASSPSPGNSPLHF. The genes are TRBV18 and TRBJ1-6, with D unresolved. The germline V gene has CDR1 KGHSH and CDR2 LQKENI. V lost 2 bases and J 7 bases, leaving 9 bases between the germline ends. This CDR3 contains 14 residues.

The chain couples TRBV5-1 to TRBJ2-1; TRBD1 matches at 8 bases. J was trimmed by 4 bases and V by 1 base; bases with no gene match: 4. Germline lookup yields CDR1 SGHRS and CDR2 YFSETQ. This CDR3 comprises 15 residues. CDR3 DNA: TGCGCCAGCAGCTTGAGTCAGGGGGCGTACAATGAGCAGTTCTTC. This translates into CASSLSQGAYNEQFF. Based on the CDR3 plus reference TRBV5-1 and TRBJ2-1, the full variable domain is KAGVTQTPRYLIKTRGQQVTLSCSPISGHRSVSWYQQTPGQGLQFLFEYFSETQRNKGNFPGRFSGRQFSNSRSEMNVSTLELGDSALYLCASSLSQGAYNEQFFGPGTRLTVL.

The chain combines TRBV15 with TRBJ2-7, with a tentative D call TRBD1 (6 bases). The CDR3 runs to 12 residues. CDR1 and CDR2 from the germline V gene are LNHNV and YYDKDF (reference sequence). This CDR3 is CATSRDAQGILV. In nucleotides, the CDR3 is TGTGCCACCAGCAGAGATGCACAGGGAATACTCGTC.

This clonotype was seen once. V gene TRBV11-2 combines with J gene TRBJ1-3; 7 positions match TRBD1. The length of the CDR3 is 12 residues. Germline V gene lookup returns CDR1 SGHAT and CDR2 FQNNGV. This CDR3 reads CALPGGGNTIYF. The CDR3, as DNA: TGTGCGCTTCCAGGGGGAGGAAACACCATATATTTT.

The sample holds a few counts of this clonotype. This rearrangement joins TRBV7-3 to TRBJ2-3, with D maybe TRBD2 (5 bases). The CDR3 is made up of 13 amino acids. Germline V gives CDR1 SGHTA, CDR2 FQGTGA. V lost 5 bases, J lost 6 bases, and 12 bases lay in between. DNA of the CDR3: TGTGCCAGCAGCGTCGACTACGCCGATACGCAGTATTTT. Translating it yields CASSVDYADTQYF.

J is TRBJ1-1 and V is TRBV7-9, with 10 nucleotides matching TRBD1. Germline CDR1 SEHNR, CDR2 FQNEAQ (reference sequence). The CDR3 totals 20 residues. J was trimmed by 11 bases and V by 0 bases; bases with no gene match: 24. The CDR3 reads CASSLAGLRQGAGRGDSAFF. The CDR3 bases are TGTGCCAGCAGCTTAGCCGGTCTAAGACAGGGGGCAGGTAGGGGTGATTCGGCTTTCTTT.

The chain has TRBV29-1 and TRBJ2-5; TRBD2 matches 7 bases. V lost 7 bases, J lost 2 bases, and 7 bases stayed unmatched. The length of the CDR3 is 13 residues. Germline-derived CDR1 and CDR2 are SQVTM and ANQGSEA. The CDR3 protein is CSATSGGQETQYF. CDR3 bases: TGCAGCGCCACGTCCGGGGGGCAAGAGACCCAGTACTTC.

V and J are TRBV7-2 and TRBJ2-5; 8 bases match TRBD1. V shed 7 bases and J 3 bases; nucleotides not matched to a gene: 4. CDR3 length: 13 amino acids. CDR1 and CDR2 from the germline V gene are SGHTA and FQGNSA. The CDR3 coding sequence is TGTGCCAGCACGGACAGGGCTGAAGAGACCCAGTACTTC. Translating gives CASTDRAEETQYF.

In this sample, this clonotype turned up a few times. This chain joins TRBV4-1 and TRBJ2-7; 7 bases are shared with TRBD2. With V trimmed by 4 bases and J by 5 bases, 11 bases remained unmatched. The V gene's germline CDR1 is MGHRA and CDR2 YSYEKL. This CDR3 has 15 residues. The CDR3 loop reads CASSPNRGEGNEQYV. DNA of the CDR3: TGCGCCAGCAGCCCCAACCGGGGGGAGGGGAACGAGCAGTACGTC.

This clonotype was seen more than once but under ten times. The rearrangement uses TRBV6-2 or TRBV6-3 and TRBJ1-2; TRBD1 is a possible D gene (5 bases). This CDR3 contains 14 residues. V was shortened by 2 bases and J by 3 bases, with 10 bases between the two germline ends. Germline CDR1 is MNHEY and CDR2 is SVGEGT. CDR3 coding DNA: TGTGCCAGCAGTTACCCCGGACACCACTATGGCTACACCTTC. Translation: CASSYPGHHYGYTF.

This clonotype was detected many times. The genes are TRBV28 and TRBJ1-4; D is undetermined. V lost 6 bases to trimming and J lost 0 bases, with 8 bases between them. The CDR3 has 14 residues. The germline gives CDR1 MDHEN, CDR2 SYDVKM. CDR3 amino acids: CASSLSATNEKLFF. In DNA, the CDR3 is TGTGCCAGCAGCCTAAGTGCAACTAATGAAAAACTGTTTTTT.

This clonotype has at least ten counts. This sequence joins TRBV7-2 and TRBJ1-5; perhaps TRBD1 as D (5 bases). The length of the CDR3 is 16 residues. Trimming took 5 bases from V and 3 from J, leaving 17 bases between them. CDR1 is SGHTA, CDR2 FQGNSA, per germline. CDR3 nucleotides: TGTGCCAGCAGCCCCTGGGGGGGAAAAACCAATCAGCCCCAGCATTTT. This gives the protein CASSPWGGKTNQPQHF.

The V gene is TRBV7-6, the J gene TRBJ2-2; D may match TRBD1 or TRBD2 (6 bases each). Germline CDR1 is SGHVS and CDR2 is FNYEAQ. The CDR3 extends over 16 amino acids. With 5 bases removed from V and 4 bases from J, the gap between germline ends came to 17 bases. The CDR3 loop reads CASSLGGGGLTGELFF. The CDR3 coding sequence is TGTGCCAGCAGCCTCGGCGGTGGGGGGCTCACCGGGGAGCTGTTTTTT.

The chain has TRBV19 and TRBJ1-5; no definite D call. Germline CDR1 reads LNHDA; CDR2 reads SQIVND (reference sequence). The CDR3 extends over 13 amino acids. Trimming removed 5 bases from V and 4 bases from J, with 9 bases in between. In DNA form, the CDR3 reads TGTGCCAGTAGTGGAAACCGAAATCAGCCCCAGCATTTT. Translated: CASSGNRNQPQHF.

There are a few counts of this clonotype. The chain uses TRBV7-9 and TRBJ1-4; 10 bases are shared with TRBD1. The germline V gene has CDR1 SEHNR and CDR2 FQNEAQ (reference sequence). J gave up 8 bases and V 4 bases, and 7 bases lay outside the gene matches. The CDR3 sequence is 15 residues long. In nucleotides, the CDR3 is TGTGCCAGCAGCTCGCCGGGACAGGGGATCGAAAAACTGTTTTTT. It specifies CASSSPGQGIEKLFF.